A selection of T cell receptor beta chains follows, all from one sample in a study of blood T cell repertoires in COVID-19. The repertoire was sequenced with immunoSEQ multiplex PCR; TCRdb's copy has only in-frame clones and lacks some. The sample records about 69,000 clones, around 89% being singletons. What was sequenced was peripheral blood. These receptors all come from a man aged 50 to 59 with acute or convalescent COVID-19. Each CDR3 is given without its conserved first and last residue. Fields, in order: V gene, J gene, CDR3 length, CDR3 protein.

V gene: TRBV18; J gene: TRBJ2-7; CDR3 length: 12; CDR3 protein: ASSQGVGPYEQY
V gene: TRBV30; J gene: TRBJ1-1; CDR3 length: 11; CDR3 protein: AWSRTGDTEAF
V gene: TRBV7-7; J gene: TRBJ2-7; CDR3 length: 13; CDR3 protein: ASTQRGRVSYEQY
V gene: TRBV28; J gene: TRBJ2-1; CDR3 length: 13; CDR3 protein: ASSLALAGGHEQF
V gene: TRBV19; J gene: TRBJ1-2; CDR3 length: 11; CDR3 protein: ASSVNRNYGYT
V gene: TRBV30; J gene: TRBJ1-5; CDR3 length: 12; CDR3 protein: AWSRQGVVQPQH
V gene: TRBV15; J gene: TRBJ1-3; CDR3 length: 12; CDR3 protein: ATSREAGGNTIY
V gene: TRBV30; J gene: TRBJ2-1; CDR3 length: 12; CDR3 protein: AWKTLGTYNEQF
V gene: TRBV5-1; J gene: TRBJ2-7; CDR3 length: 12; CDR3 protein: ASSHTGVDYEQY
V gene: TRBV10-3; J gene: TRBJ2-4; CDR3 length: 11; CDR3 protein: AKPGIAKNIQY
V gene: TRBV7-2; J gene: TRBJ2-1; CDR3 length: 12; CDR3 protein: ASSSGLAYNEQF
V gene: TRBV3-1/TRBV3-2; J gene: TRBJ2-1; CDR3 length: 12; CDR3 protein: ASSRMTGGNEQF
V gene: TRBV19; J gene: TRBJ1-3; CDR3 length: 12; CDR3 protein: ASSLTGSGNTIY
V gene: TRBV19; J gene: TRBJ2-2; CDR3 length: 14; CDR3 protein: ASSFSRVSHDGELF
V gene: TRBV7-9; J gene: TRBJ1-5; CDR3 length: 12; CDR3 protein: ASSQDPAGGPQH
V gene: TRBV27; J gene: TRBJ1-2; CDR3 length: 13; CDR3 protein: ASSLLLGGGYGYT
V gene: TRBV21-1; J gene: TRBJ2-7; CDR3 length: 10; CDR3 protein: ASSKVYSEQY
V gene: TRBV6-6; J gene: TRBJ1-2; CDR3 length: 10; CDR3 protein: ASRLVNYGYT
V gene: TRBV24-1; J gene: TRBJ1-5; CDR3 length: 11; CDR3 protein: ATSDHRVQPQH
V gene: TRBV10-3; J gene: TRBJ1-2; CDR3 length: 13; CDR3 protein: AISETRDTNYGYT
V gene: TRBV3-1/TRBV3-2; J gene: TRBJ1-2; CDR3 length: 13; CDR3 protein: ASSQAEGRAYGYT
V gene: TRBV30; J gene: TRBJ1-1; CDR3 length: 11; CDR3 protein: AWSVSGRSGAF
V gene: TRBV18; J gene: TRBJ1-1; CDR3 length: 12; CDR3 protein: ASSKGQGLTEAF
V gene: TRBV7-2; J gene: TRBJ2-7; CDR3 length: 11; CDR3 protein: ASSLVTAREQY
V gene: TRBV15; J gene: TRBJ2-1; CDR3 length: 14; CDR3 protein: ATSRALTSSYNEQF
V gene: TRBV11-3; J gene: TRBJ1-2; CDR3 length: 11; CDR3 protein: ASSPTQPRGYT
V gene: TRBV20-1; J gene: TRBJ2-7; CDR3 length: 12; CDR3 protein: SASSGTTSYEQY
V gene: TRBV20-1; J gene: TRBJ2-5; CDR3 length: 9; CDR3 protein: SAPAGETQY
V gene: TRBV10-3; J gene: TRBJ2-7; CDR3 length: 11; CDR3 protein: AIKQGPSYEQY
V gene: TRBV9; J gene: TRBJ1-2; CDR3 length: 13; CDR3 protein: ASSVGRAVDNGYT
V gene: TRBV5-1; J gene: TRBJ2-1; CDR3 length: 12; CDR3 protein: ASSRTSGSNEQF
V gene: TRBV24-1; J gene: TRBJ2-5; CDR3 length: 11; CDR3 protein: ATSRRQGETQY
V gene: TRBV7-9; J gene: TRBJ2-1; CDR3 length: 13; CDR3 protein: ASSSLGQEGGEQF
V gene: TRBV27; J gene: TRBJ2-7; CDR3 length: 10; CDR3 protein: ATPRSSYEQY
V gene: TRBV3-1/TRBV3-2; J gene: TRBJ1-1; CDR3 length: 11; CDR3 protein: ASSQWGDTEAF
V gene: TRBV24-1; J gene: TRBJ1-1; CDR3 length: 15; CDR3 protein: ATSDLPGQGANTEAF
V gene: TRBV29-1; J gene: TRBJ1-1; CDR3 length: 10; CDR3 protein: SVMTQNTEAF
V gene: TRBV5-4; J gene: TRBJ2-7; CDR3 length: 16; CDR3 protein: ASSLGGGRALGGHEQY
V gene: TRBV5-1; J gene: TRBJ2-7; CDR3 length: 13; CDR3 protein: ASSWGTSGNYEQY
V gene: TRBV10-1; J gene: TRBJ1-2; CDR3 length: 11; CDR3 protein: ASSRDRDYGYT
V gene: TRBV6-5; J gene: TRBJ2-1; CDR3 length: 13; CDR3 protein: ASSQSGTGLDEQF
V gene: TRBV29-1; J gene: TRBJ1-1; CDR3 length: 10; CDR3 protein: SVRAGGTEAF
V gene: TRBV7-8; J gene: TRBJ1-2; CDR3 length: 11; CDR3 protein: ASSFGHNYGYT
V gene: TRBV5-4; J gene: TRBJ2-5; CDR3 length: 12; CDR3 protein: ASSLGGAQETQY
V gene: TRBV6-4; J gene: TRBJ1-1; CDR3 length: 13; CDR3 protein: ASSEQIGRTGEAF
V gene: TRBV7-9; J gene: TRBJ2-2; CDR3 length: 14; CDR3 protein: ASSLAQGGNTGELF